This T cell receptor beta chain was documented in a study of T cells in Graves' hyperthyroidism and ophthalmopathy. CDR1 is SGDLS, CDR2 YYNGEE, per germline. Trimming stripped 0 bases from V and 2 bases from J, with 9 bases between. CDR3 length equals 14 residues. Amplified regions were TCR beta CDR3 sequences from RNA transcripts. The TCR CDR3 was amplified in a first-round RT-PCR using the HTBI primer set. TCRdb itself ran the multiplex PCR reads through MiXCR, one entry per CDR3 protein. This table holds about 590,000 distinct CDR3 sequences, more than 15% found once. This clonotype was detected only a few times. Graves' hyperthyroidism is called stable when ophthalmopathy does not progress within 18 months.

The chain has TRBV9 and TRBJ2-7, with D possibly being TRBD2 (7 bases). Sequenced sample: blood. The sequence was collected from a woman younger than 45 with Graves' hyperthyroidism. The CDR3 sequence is CASSVEGGTYEQYF. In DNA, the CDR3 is TGTGCCAGCAGCGTAGAGGGGGGGACCTACGAGCAGTACTTC. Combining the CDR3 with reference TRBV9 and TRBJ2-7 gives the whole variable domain DSGVTQTPKHLITATGQRVTLRCSPRSGDLSVYWYQQSLDQGLQFLIQYYNGEERAKGNILERFSAQQFPDLHSELNLSSLELGDSALYFCASSVEGGTYEQYFGPGTRLTVT.